A selection of T cell receptor beta chains follows, all from one sample in a study of response to subunit inactivated influenza vaccine. TCRdb fed the RT-PCR reads into MiXCR, producing one record per CDR3 protein. This table has more than 450,000 distinct CDR3 sequences, around 11% appearing once. This same sample was also taken into another study, of T cells expressing NK-cell markers.

The input for sequencing was PBMCs from blood, taken on the day of vaccination. These receptors all come from a man aged 45-65 years who received an inactivated influenza vaccine. CDR3s include the opening cysteine and the closing phenylalanine or tryptophan. Fields, in order: D gene, clone size, V gene, J gene, CDR3 protein, CDR3 DNA. A D gene is named only where the DNA matches it firmly. Clone size is shown for a subset of rows, as once, few, many or a class of expanded clone.

D gene: NA; clone size: many; V gene: TRBV7-2; J gene: TRBJ1-1; CDR3 protein: CASSSDRNTEAFF; CDR3 DNA: TGTGCCAGCAGCTCCGACAGAAACACTGAAGCTTTCTTT
D gene: NA; clone size: few; V gene: TRBV20-1; J gene: TRBJ1-5; CDR3 protein: CSARRQLNQPQHF; CDR3 DNA: TGCAGTGCTAGGCGTCAGCTAAATCAGCCCCAGCATTTT
D gene: NA; clone size: few; V gene: TRBV4-2; J gene: TRBJ2-7; CDR3 protein: CASSQDLGHYYEQYF; CDR3 DNA: TGTGCCAGCAGCCAAGATCTGGGGCATTACTACGAGCAGTACTTC
D gene: NA; clone size: few; V gene: TRBV7-9; J gene: TRBJ1-2; CDR3 protein: CASSISPGHLYGYTF; CDR3 DNA: TGTGCCAGCAGCATCTCGCCGGGACACCTCTATGGCTACACCTTC
D gene: NA; clone size: NA; V gene: TRBV7-9; J gene: TRBJ1-2; CDR3 protein: CASSYYANYGYTF; CDR3 DNA: TGTGCCAGCAGCTACTATGCTAACTATGGCTACACCTTC
D gene: NA; clone size: NA; V gene: TRBV4-1; J gene: TRBJ1-6; CDR3 protein: CASSVRPQGNSPLHF; CDR3 DNA: TGCGCCAGCAGCGTCCGGCCCCAAGGGAATTCACCCCTCCACTTT
D gene: NA; clone size: few; V gene: TRBV5-1; J gene: TRBJ1-6; CDR3 protein: CASSLGQAANSPLHF; CDR3 DNA: TGCGCCAGCAGCTTGGGACAGGCCGCGAATTCACCCCTCCACTTT
D gene: TRBD1; clone size: few; V gene: TRBV6-5; J gene: TRBJ2-1; CDR3 protein: CASSYSRTGDNEQFF; CDR3 DNA: TGTGCCAGCAGTTACTCGAGAACAGGGGACAATGAGCAGTTCTTC
D gene: TRBD2; clone size: NA; V gene: TRBV3-1; J gene: TRBJ2-1; CDR3 protein: CASSQLSGASSYNEQFF; CDR3 DNA: TGTGCCAGCAGCCAACTTAGCGGGGCTAGCTCCTACAATGAGCAGTTCTTC
D gene: NA; clone size: few; V gene: TRBV9; J gene: TRBJ2-2; CDR3 protein: CASSARITGFTGELFF; CDR3 DNA: TGTGCCAGCAGCGCACGAATCACAGGGTTCACCGGGGAGCTGTTTTTT
D gene: TRBD1; clone size: NA; V gene: TRBV20-1; J gene: TRBJ1-5; CDR3 protein: CSARGTGGDQPQHF; CDR3 DNA: TGCAGTGCTAGAGGGACAGGGGGCGATCAGCCCCAGCATTTT
D gene: NA; clone size: NA; V gene: TRBV28; J gene: TRBJ1-4; CDR3 protein: CASRRGNEKLFF; CDR3 DNA: TGTGCCAGCCGCCGGGGAAATGAAAAACTGTTTTTT
D gene: TRBD1; clone size: many; V gene: TRBV4-1; J gene: TRBJ2-1; CDR3 protein: CASSLGTGSYEQFF; CDR3 DNA: TGCGCCAGCAGCCTCGGGACAGGGTCCTACGAGCAGTTCTTC
D gene: NA; clone size: NA; V gene: TRBV5-6; J gene: TRBJ1-6; CDR3 protein: CASSFISGSPLHF; CDR3 DNA: TGTGCCAGCAGCTTCATTTCGGGTTCACCCCTCCACTTT
D gene: NA; clone size: NA; V gene: TRBV5-1; J gene: TRBJ1-3; CDR3 protein: CASSGGRSGNTIYF; CDR3 DNA: TGCGCCAGCAGCGGGGGCCGCTCTGGAAACACCATATATTTT
D gene: TRBD1; clone size: few; V gene: TRBV5-6; J gene: TRBJ1-1; CDR3 protein: CASSLAGRGQGTEAFF; CDR3 DNA: TGTGCCAGCAGCTTGGCCGGCAGGGGGCAAGGGACTGAAGCTTTCTTT
D gene: NA; clone size: NA; V gene: TRBV27; J gene: TRBJ2-7; CDR3 protein: CASSPRYSNYSYEQYF; CDR3 DNA: TGTGCCAGCAGTCCGCGCTACTCCAACTATTCCTACGAGCAGTACTTC
D gene: TRBD1; clone size: few; V gene: TRBV5-5; J gene: TRBJ2-3; CDR3 protein: CASSFSGQGSTDTQYF; CDR3 DNA: TGTGCCAGCAGCTTCTCAGGACAGGGAAGCACAGATACGCAGTATTTT
D gene: TRBD1; clone size: few; V gene: TRBV25-1; J gene: TRBJ1-1; CDR3 protein: CASSEYRGSTEAFF; CDR3 DNA: TGTGCCAGCAGTGAATACAGGGGGAGTACTGAAGCTTTCTTT
D gene: TRBD2; clone size: few; V gene: TRBV7-3; J gene: TRBJ2-2; CDR3 protein: CASSLGTSGIGGELFF; CDR3 DNA: TGTGCCAGCAGCTTGGGGACTAGCGGGATCGGCGGGGAGCTGTTTTTT
D gene: NA; clone size: NA; V gene: TRBV6-5; J gene: TRBJ2-7; CDR3 protein: CASSYGAETYEQYF; CDR3 DNA: TGTGCCAGCAGTTACGGGGCGGAGACCTACGAGCAGTACTTC
D gene: NA; clone size: NA; V gene: TRBV7-2; J gene: TRBJ2-5; CDR3 protein: CASSSSQVPGTQYF; CDR3 DNA: TGTGCCAGCAGCTCGAGTCAGGTACCTGGGACCCAGTACTTC
D gene: NA; clone size: NA; V gene: TRBV12-3/TRBV12-4; J gene: TRBJ1-1; CDR3 protein: CASSFVLATEAFF; CDR3 DNA: TGTGCCAGCAGTTTCGTGCTTGCCACTGAAGCTTTCTTT
D gene: NA; clone size: many; V gene: TRBV20-1; J gene: TRBJ1-2; CDR3 protein: CSARDPVNYGYTF; CDR3 DNA: TGCAGTGCTAGAGATCCAGTTAACTATGGCTACACCTTC
D gene: NA; clone size: few; V gene: TRBV5-1; J gene: TRBJ2-7; CDR3 protein: CASSRDPIYEQYF; CDR3 DNA: TGCGCCAGCAGCCGGGACCCGATCTACGAGCAGTACTTC
D gene: NA; clone size: NA; V gene: TRBV12-3/TRBV12-4; J gene: TRBJ2-3; CDR3 protein: CASSFWAGAGDTQYF; CDR3 DNA: TGTGCCAGCAGTTTTTGGGCGGGGGCGGGAGATACGCAGTATTTT
D gene: TRBD2; clone size: NA; V gene: TRBV27; J gene: TRBJ2-7; CDR3 protein: CASSMTIAGGPYEQYF; CDR3 DNA: TGTGCCAGCAGTATGACTATAGCGGGAGGACCATACGAGCAGTACTTC
D gene: TRBD1; clone size: many; V gene: TRBV12-3/TRBV12-4; J gene: TRBJ2-7; CDR3 protein: CASSPRDRGSEQYF; CDR3 DNA: TGTGCCAGCAGTCCCCGGGACAGGGGATCCGAGCAGTACTTC
D gene: NA; clone size: few; V gene: TRBV12-3/TRBV12-4; J gene: TRBJ1-3; CDR3 protein: CASSSPGGSGNTIYF; CDR3 DNA: TGTGCCAGCAGTTCCCCGGGGGGCTCTGGAAACACCATATATTTT
D gene: TRBD2; clone size: few; V gene: TRBV6-1; J gene: TRBJ2-1; CDR3 protein: CASSEVIAGVSSYNEQFF; CDR3 DNA: TGTGCCAGCAGTGAGGTAATAGCGGGGGTTAGCTCCTACAATGAGCAGTTCTTC
D gene: TRBD1; clone size: NA; V gene: TRBV7-6; J gene: TRBJ2-1; CDR3 protein: CASSRDRVMDEQFF; CDR3 DNA: TGTGCCAGCAGTAGGGACAGGGTCATGGATGAGCAGTTCTTC